The TCR beta chain under discussion was sequenced for a study of T and B cells in COVID-19 patients. BIOMED2 TRB-A/B primer pools were used in multiplex TRB PCR. TCRdb re-analysed the multiplex PCR reads in MiXCR, keeping a single row per CDR3 protein. The profile shows approximately 10,000 distinct CDR3 sequences, just under 30% of them singletons. From blood, roughly 220-550 ng of genomic DNA served as TRB template. This clonotype has a handful of counts. The specimen was blood. The sequence came from a human donor who had recovered from COVID-19.

Here the CDR3 DNA reads TGTGCCTGGAGTTTGGGGTGGGCCGGTGAGCAGTTCTTC. This translates into CAWSLGWAGEQFF. V gene TRBV30 combines with J gene TRBJ2-1, with D hard to call. Germline V gene data show CDR1 as GTSNPN and CDR2 as SVGIG (reference sequence). The CDR3 is 13 amino acids. Trimming cost V 2 bases and J 9 bases, with 14 bases left between them.